This T cell receptor beta chain was captured in a study of T cell responses to AZD1222 COVID-19 vaccine. Worth noting for this clone: What it binds is not known.

Measured with immunoSEQ multiplex PCR; TCRdb has only the in-frame clones, and not every one. This table has about 84,000 clones, roughly 87% appearing once. Points from the study as a whole: At baseline, just 6 or 7 AZD1222 recipients tested seropositive. Donors were mostly white British, more females; clonal diversity possibly underestimated.

Trimming removed 4 bases from V and 2 bases from J, with 14 bases in between. The CDR3 has 15 amino acids. Per the germline V gene, CDR1 is LGHDT and CDR2 is YNNKEL (reference sequence). The receptor's source is an adult who received the AZD1222 COVID-19 vaccine. This rearrangement joins TRBV3-1 (or the pseudogene TRBV3-2) to TRBJ1-2; possibly TRBD1 for D (5 bases). The sample was peripheral blood, taken 28 days after the second AZD1222 dose. The CDR3 is CASSPKGWGNYGYTF. The CDR3, as DNA: TGTGCCAGCAGCCCCAAGGGTTGGGGCAACTATGGCTACACCTTC.